Presented here are 21 T cell receptor beta chains from one specimen sequenced in a study of blood T cell repertoires in COVID-19. Data came from immunoSEQ multiplex PCR; TCRdb stores just in-frame clones and leaves some out. Found here are over 200,000 clones, about nine tenths of them singletons; the top ten hold about 2.5%. The source material was peripheral blood. Receptor source: a man aged 30 to 45 with COVID-19, enrolled during active disease.

The CDR3 DNA reads as TGTGCCAGCAGCGTAGCACCGGGGTTGTCCTACGAGCAGTACTTC. This gives the protein CASSVAPGLSYEQYF. The chain has TRBV9 and TRBJ2-7; D is perhaps TRBD2 (5 bases). This CDR3 region has 15 residues. The ends were cut back, 0 bases at V and 1 base at J, with 11 bases in the middle. The germline CDR1 and CDR2 sequences are SGDLS and YYNGEE. The complete variable domain, with remaining parts taken from reference TRBV9 and TRBJ2-7, reads DSGVTQTPKHLITATGQRVTLRCSPRSGDLSVYWYQQSLDQGLQFLIQYYNGEERAKGNILERFSAQQFPDLHSELNLSSLELGDSALYFCASSVAPGLSYEQYFGPGTRLTVT.

The chain employs TRBV4-3 and TRBJ2-7; weak D call: TRBD1 (7 bases). This CDR3 is 15 amino acids long. Germline V gene data show CDR1 as LGHNA and CDR2 as YSLEER. The ends were cut back, 0 bases at V and 4 bases at J, with 13 bases in the middle. CDR3 nucleotides: TGCGCCAGCAGCCAAGAGGAGGGACAGATGTACGAGCAGTACTTC. Protein sequence: CASSQEEGQMYEQYF.

The table lists this clone with a few counts. The chain is built from TRBV5-1 and TRBJ1-2, with D tentatively TRBD1 (5 bases). Looked up from germline, CDR1 is SGHRS and CDR2 is YFSETQ. The V end was cut by 3 bases, the J end by 2 bases, with 14 bases between. The length of the CDR3 is 15 residues. CDR3 coding DNA: TGCGCCAGCAGCTCTGGGGCTAACCCAAACTATGGCTACACCTTC. As protein: CASSSGANPNYGYTF.

The rearrangement uses TRBV7-6 and TRBJ2-7; TRBD1 might be the D (6 bases). The V gene's germline CDR1 is SGHVS and CDR2 FNYEAQ. The CDR3 loop spans 13 amino acids. V shed 5 bases and J shed 6 bases, with 14 bases lying between them. The CDR3, as DNA: TGTGCCAGCAGCCAGGGGCAAGGAGTCGAGCAGTACTTC. As protein: CASSQGQGVEQYF.

This chain connects TRBV10-3 to TRBJ2-7; D is unresolved. The CDR3 is made up of 16 amino acids. V lost 0 bases and J 0 bases, leaving 12 bases between the germline ends. Germline V lookup: CDR1 ENHRY, CDR2 SYGVKD. CDR3: CAISESLAGPSYEQYF. DNA for the CDR3: TGTGCCATCAGTGAGTCCTTGGCAGGTCCCTCCTACGAGCAGTACTTC.

This clone was counted a few times. This chain joins TRBV7-3 and TRBJ1-2; D gene ambiguous. Germline lookup yields CDR1 SGHTA and CDR2 FQGTGA. Trimming shortened V by 5 bases and J by 4 bases, and 17 bases separated the two germline ends. The CDR3 length is 15 residues. The CDR3, as DNA: TGTGCCAGCAGCGCGGACGGACTTTTGTCCTATGGCTACACCTTC. Amino acid sequence: CASSADGLLSYGYTF.

V gene TRBV7-2 combines with J gene TRBJ1-3; no clear D. Per the germline V gene, CDR1 is SGHTA and CDR2 is FQGNSA. The germline V and J ends were trimmed by 0 bases and 2 bases, with 8 bases remaining between them. The CDR3 has 15 residues. CDR3 DNA sequence: TGTGCCAGCAGCTTAGCGGCCGTCCCTGGAAACACCATATATTTT. Translation gives CASSLAAVPGNTIYF.

The J gene is TRBJ1-2, the V gene TRBV5-6, with D possibly TRBD1 on 6 matching bases. Germline lookup yields CDR1 SGHDT and CDR2 YYEEEE. V lost 5 bases to trimming and J lost 3 bases, with 17 bases between them. This CDR3 has 15 amino acids. CDR3 region: CASSSTGTQHYGYTF. CDR3 bases: TGTGCCAGCAGTTCTACCGGGACACAACACTATGGCTACACCTTC.

The chain has TRBV6-5 and TRBJ1-2, with D possibly being TRBD1 (6 bases). Germline CDR1 is MNHEY and CDR2 is SVGAGI. CDR3 length: 15 residues. Trimming removed 0 bases at V and 2 bases at J, with 10 bases between. CDR3 region: CASSYSSGANYGYTF. CDR3 in DNA: TGTGCCAGCAGTTACTCGTCAGGGGCGAACTATGGCTACACCTTC.

This clone appeared a single time. V and J are TRBV9 and TRBJ1-2; tentative D call: TRBD1 (6 bases). The germline V and J ends were trimmed by 0 bases and 2 bases, with 8 bases remaining between them. The germline V gene encodes CDR1 SGDLS and CDR2 YYNGEE. The CDR3 spans 14 residues. CDR3 residues: CASSVDQGNYGYTF. The CDR3 DNA follows: TGTGCCAGCAGCGTAGATCAGGGGAACTATGGCTACACCTTC.

CDR3 sequence (DNA): TGTGCCAGCAGCCCATTACGGGACAGGGGGCAAGGGGAGCTGTTTTTT. It is translated as CASSPLRDRGQGELFF. The chain carries TRBV5-4 and TRBJ2-2; 12 bases align to TRBD1. The junction had 9 bases not matched to a gene; V was cut back by 4 bases and J by 8 bases. In germline, CDR1 is SGHNT, CDR2 YYREEE (reference sequence). The CDR3 spans 16 residues.

The chain joins TRBV28 to TRBJ2-1, with D hard to call. From germline, CDR1 is MDHEN and CDR2 SYDVKM. This CDR3 region has 13 residues. Trimming took off 3 bases at V and 11 bases at J, with 14 bases between the two ends. DNA of the CDR3: TGTGCCAGCAGTTTCGGTACTGATAATAAGCAGTTCTTC. Translation: CASSFGTDNKQFF. The whole variable domain, remainder taken from reference TRBV28 and TRBJ2-1, is DVKVTQSSRYLVKRTGEKVFLECVQDMDHENMFWYRQDPGLGLRLIYFSYDVKMKEKGDIPEGYSVSREKKERFSLILESASTNQTSMYLCASSFGTDNKQFFGPGTRLTVL.

The V call is TRBV6-5, the J call TRBJ2-7, with 7 bases matching TRBD2. Germline CDR1 and CDR2: MNHEY and SVGAGI. CDR3 length equals 13 residues. The chain's CDR3 is CAVRGLTFYEQYF. The DNA for the CDR3 is TGTGCAGTTCGGGGACTAACCTTCTACGAGCAGTACTTC.

The J gene is TRBJ2-2, the V gene TRBV24-1, with D hard to call. The CDR3 spans 15 residues. V lost 3 bases, J lost 4 bases, and 11 bases lay in between. The germline CDR1 and CDR2 sequences are KGHDR and SFDVKD. Here the CDR3 reads CATSDTNRGTGELFF. CDR3 in DNA: TGTGCCACCAGTGATACAAACCGCGGCACCGGGGAGCTGTTTTTT.

The V gene is TRBV5-1, the J gene TRBJ2-7; 8 positions match TRBD2. Per germline, CDR1 SGHRS and CDR2 YFSETQ. This CDR3 region has 14 residues. Trimming removed 2 bases from V and 7 bases from J; junction bases left unmatched: 8. This chain's CDR3 is CASSFSGTQREQYF. In DNA, the CDR3 is TGCGCCAGCAGCTTTAGCGGGACACAAAGGGAGCAGTACTTC.

The chain is built from TRBV6-5 and TRBJ2-1; TRBD2 matches at 7 bases. Per germline, CDR1 MNHEY and CDR2 SVGAGI. There are 15 residues in the CDR3. J gave up 0 bases and V 7 bases, and 6 bases lay outside the gene matches. For the CDR3, the DNA is TGTGCCAGCACTCGGACTAGGGGCTCCTACAATGAGCAGTTCTTC. Translation gives CASTRTRGSYNEQFF.

This chain connects TRBV5-4 to TRBJ2-5; D is undetermined. Trimming took off 3 bases at V and 5 bases at J, with 11 bases between the two ends. Germline assignment: CDR1 SGHNT and CDR2 YYREEE (reference sequence). CDR3 length: 13 amino acids. The CDR3 here is CASSSYPQETQYF. CDR3 nucleotides: TGTGCCAGCAGCTCCTACCCACAGGAGACCCAGTACTTC.

The chain is built from TRBV7-9 and TRBJ1-5, with 8 bases fitting TRBD1. After removal of 5 bases from V and 3 bases from J, the junction contained 6 bases not matched to a gene. The germline gives CDR1 SEHNR, CDR2 FQNEAQ (reference sequence). This CDR3 has 15 amino acids. The CDR3 DNA is TGTGCCAGCAGCAATCAGGGGGCGGACAATCAGCCCCAGCATTTT. This translates into CASSNQGADNQPQHF.

The gene calls are TRBV6-5 and TRBJ1-2, with 10 bases aligning to TRBD1. J lost 7 bases, V lost 5 bases, and 7 bases had no gene match. The V gene's germline CDR1 is MNHEY and CDR2 SVGAGI. The CDR3 is 14 amino acids. CDR3 protein: CASSQTGGSSGYTF. CDR3 in DNA: TGTGCCAGCAGTCAGACAGGGGGCTCGAGTGGCTACACCTTC.

This rearrangement joins TRBV28 to TRBJ2-1, with TRBD2 matching over 8 bases. This CDR3 region has 14 residues. The V gene's germline CDR1 is MDHEN and CDR2 SYDVKM. V shed 8 bases, J shed 8 bases, and the junction held 11 bases outside the gene matches. CDR3 region: CASRRKRESHEQFF. The DNA for the CDR3 is TGTGCCAGCCGACGGAAGCGGGAGTCCCATGAGCAGTTCTTC.

This chain joins TRBV5-4 and TRBJ2-7; 7 positions match TRBD1. The CDR3 extends over 14 amino acids. Trimming took 4 bases from V and 4 from J; bases not matched to a gene: 8. Germline V lookup: CDR1 SGHNT, CDR2 YYREEE (reference sequence). The CDR3 region is CASSPPGQPYEQYF. The CDR3 coding sequence is TGTGCCAGCAGCCCCCCGGGACAGCCTTACGAGCAGTACTTC.